The subject of this entry is one T cell receptor (beta chain). TCRdb ran MiXCR on the 5' RACE reads and lists one entry per CDR3 protein. The table lists fewer than 90,000 distinct CDR3 sequences, more than 4.5% of them singletons. The data derive from a study of T cells of healthy individuals. CDR3 length: 16 amino acids. Germline loops: CDR1 LGHNA, CDR2 YSLEER. Trimming removed 2 bases from V and 4 bases from J, with 17 bases in between. The V gene is TRBV4-3, the J gene TRBJ1-1; D may be TRBD1 (6 bases). This sequence originates from a female donor in good health. The DNA for the CDR3 is TGCGCCAGCAGCCAACCCCCGGGGGCAGGGGCCACTGAAGCTTTCTTT. This gives the protein CASSQPPGAGATEAFF.